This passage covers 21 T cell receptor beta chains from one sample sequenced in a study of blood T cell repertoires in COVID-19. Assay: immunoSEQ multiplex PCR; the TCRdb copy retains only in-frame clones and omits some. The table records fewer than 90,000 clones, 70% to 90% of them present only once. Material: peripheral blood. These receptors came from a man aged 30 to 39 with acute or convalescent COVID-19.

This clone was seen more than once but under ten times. CDR3 sequence (DNA): TGTGCCAGCACGATGGACAGGGGTAATGAAAAACTGTTTTTT. It is translated as CASTMDRGNEKLFF. The V and J genes are TRBV2 and TRBJ1-4; TRBD1 aligns across 9 bases. V trimming: 7 bases; J trimming: 4 bases; junction bases outside the gene matches: 4. The CDR3 loop spans 14 amino acids. Germline V lookup: CDR1 SNHLY, CDR2 FYNNEI. The complete variable domain, with remaining parts taken from reference TRBV2 and TRBJ1-4, reads EPEVTQTPSHQVTQMGQEVILRCVPISNHLYFYWYRQILGQKVEFLVSFYNNEISEKSEIFDDQFSVERPDGSNFTLKIRSTKLEDSAMYFCASTMDRGNEKLFFGSGTQLSVL.

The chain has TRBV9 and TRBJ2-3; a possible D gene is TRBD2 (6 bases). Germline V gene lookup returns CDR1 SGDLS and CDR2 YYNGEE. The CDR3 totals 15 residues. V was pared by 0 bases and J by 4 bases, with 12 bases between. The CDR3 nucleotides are TGTGCCAGCAGCGTAGAGGTGGGAGGAGCAGATACGCAGTATTTT. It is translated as CASSVEVGGADTQYF. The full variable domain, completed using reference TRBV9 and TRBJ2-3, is DSGVTQTPKHLITATGQRVTLRCSPRSGDLSVYWYQQSLDQGLQFLIQYYNGEERAKGNILERFSAQQFPDLHSELNLSSLELGDSALYFCASSVEVGGADTQYFGPGTRLTVL.

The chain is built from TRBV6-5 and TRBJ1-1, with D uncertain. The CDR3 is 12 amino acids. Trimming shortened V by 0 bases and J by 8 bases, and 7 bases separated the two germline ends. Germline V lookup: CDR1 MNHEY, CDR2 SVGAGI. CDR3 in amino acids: CASSYSRQEAFF. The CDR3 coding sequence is TGTGCCAGCAGTTACTCGAGGCAAGAAGCTTTCTTT.

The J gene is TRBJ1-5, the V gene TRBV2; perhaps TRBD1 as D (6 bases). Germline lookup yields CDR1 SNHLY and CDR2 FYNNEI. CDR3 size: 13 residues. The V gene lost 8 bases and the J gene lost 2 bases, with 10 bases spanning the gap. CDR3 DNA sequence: TGTGCCAGCGTGGGGGCGGGCAATCAGCCCCAGCATTTT. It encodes CASVGAGNQPQHF. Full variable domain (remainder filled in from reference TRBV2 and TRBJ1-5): EPEVTQTPSHQVTQMGQEVILRCVPISNHLYFYWYRQILGQKVEFLVSFYNNEISEKSEIFDDQFSVERPDGSNFTLKIRSTKLEDSAMYFCASVGAGNQPQHFGDGTRLSIL.

In nucleotides, the CDR3 is TGTGCCAGCAGTACCCTGGGACTTACCTACGAGCAGTACTTC. This gives the protein CASSTLGLTYEQYF. J is TRBJ2-7 and V is TRBV28, with D tentatively TRBD2 (6 bases). Germline values: CDR1 MDHEN, CDR2 SYDVKM. The CDR3 extends over 14 amino acids. V was shortened by 5 bases and J by 2 bases, with 13 bases between the two germline ends. Using reference TRBV28 and TRBJ2-7 for the parts outside the CDR3, the full variable domain is DVKVTQSSRYLVKRTGEKVFLECVQDMDHENMFWYRQDPGLGLRLIYFSYDVKMKEKGDIPEGYSVSREKKERFSLILESASTNQTSMYLCASSTLGLTYEQYFGPGTRLTVT.

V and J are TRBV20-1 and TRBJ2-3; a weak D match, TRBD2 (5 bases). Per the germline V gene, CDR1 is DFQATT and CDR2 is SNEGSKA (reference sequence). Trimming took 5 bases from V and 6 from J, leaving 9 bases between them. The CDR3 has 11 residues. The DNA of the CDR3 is TGCAGTGCTCTAGCCTACGATACGCAGTATTTT. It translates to CSALAYDTQYF.

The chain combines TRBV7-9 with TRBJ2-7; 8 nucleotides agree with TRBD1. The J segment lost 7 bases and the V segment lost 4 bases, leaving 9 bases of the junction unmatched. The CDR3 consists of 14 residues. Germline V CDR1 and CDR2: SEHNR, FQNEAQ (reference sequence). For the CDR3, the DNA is TGTGCCAGCAGCTCCGGCCAGGGGGCGTGGGAGCAGTACTTC. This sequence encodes CASSSGQGAWEQYF.

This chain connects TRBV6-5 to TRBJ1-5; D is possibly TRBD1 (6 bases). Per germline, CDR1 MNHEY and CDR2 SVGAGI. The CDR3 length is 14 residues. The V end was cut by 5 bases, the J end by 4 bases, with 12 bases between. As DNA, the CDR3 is TGTGCCAGCAGTCGGACAGTTCAAAATCAGCCCCAGCATTTT. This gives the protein CASSRTVQNQPQHF.

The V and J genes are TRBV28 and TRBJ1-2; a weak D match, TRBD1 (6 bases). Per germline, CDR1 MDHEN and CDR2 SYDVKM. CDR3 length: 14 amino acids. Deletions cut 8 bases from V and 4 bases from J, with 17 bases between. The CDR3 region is CASHRGAGFYGYTF. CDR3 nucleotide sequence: TGTGCCAGCCACCGGGGGGCTGGCTTCTATGGCTACACCTTC.

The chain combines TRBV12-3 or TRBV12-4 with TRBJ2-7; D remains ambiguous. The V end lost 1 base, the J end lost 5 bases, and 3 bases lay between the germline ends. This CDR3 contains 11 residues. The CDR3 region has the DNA TGTGCCAGCAGTTTAGGTAACGAGCAGTACTTC. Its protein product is CASSLGNEQYF.

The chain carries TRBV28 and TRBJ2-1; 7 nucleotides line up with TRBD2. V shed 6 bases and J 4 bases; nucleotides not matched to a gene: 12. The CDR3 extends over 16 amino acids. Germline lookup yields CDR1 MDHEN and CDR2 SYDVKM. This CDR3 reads CASRALGLRDYNEQFF. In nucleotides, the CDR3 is TGTGCCAGCAGGGCACTGGGACTAAGGGATTACAATGAGCAGTTCTTC.

The CDR3 region is CASSIGDRGYGELFF. CDR3 nucleotide sequence: TGTGCCAGTAGTATCGGAGACAGGGGGTACGGGGAGCTGTTTTTT. The gene calls are TRBV19 and TRBJ2-2, with 9 bases identical to TRBD1. V lost 3 bases to trimming and J lost 7 bases; unmatched junction nucleotides: 6. Germline V gene lookup returns CDR1 LNHDA and CDR2 SQIVND (reference sequence). The CDR3 length is 15 residues.

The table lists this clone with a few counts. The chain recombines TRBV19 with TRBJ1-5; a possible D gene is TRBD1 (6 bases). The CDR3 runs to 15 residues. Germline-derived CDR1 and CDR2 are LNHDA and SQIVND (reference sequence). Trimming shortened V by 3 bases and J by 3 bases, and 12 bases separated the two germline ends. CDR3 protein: CASSMAGGHNQPQHF. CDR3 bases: TGTGCCAGTAGTATGGCGGGGGGCCACAATCAGCCCCAGCATTTT. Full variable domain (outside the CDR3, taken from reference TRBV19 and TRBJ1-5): DGGITQSPKYLFRKEGQNVTLSCEQNLNHDAMYWYRQDPGQGLRLIYYSQIVNDFQKGDIAEGYSVSREKKESFPLTVTSAQKNPTAFYLCASSMAGGHNQPQHFGDGTRLSIL.

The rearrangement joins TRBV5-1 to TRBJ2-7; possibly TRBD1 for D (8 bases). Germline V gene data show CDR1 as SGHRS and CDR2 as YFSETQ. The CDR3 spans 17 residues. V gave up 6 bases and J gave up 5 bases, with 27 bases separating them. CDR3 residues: CASTTQGVVAGVDEQYF. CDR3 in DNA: TGCGCCAGCACGACACAGGGGGTAGTAGCGGGTGTCGACGAGCAGTACTTC.

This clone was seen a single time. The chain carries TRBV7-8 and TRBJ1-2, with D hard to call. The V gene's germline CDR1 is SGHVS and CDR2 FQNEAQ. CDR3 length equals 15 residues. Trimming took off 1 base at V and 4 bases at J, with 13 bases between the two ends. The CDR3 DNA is TGTGCCAGCAGCTTAGTCGGTGGAGGGTCCTATGGCTACACCTTC. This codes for CASSLVGGGSYGYTF.

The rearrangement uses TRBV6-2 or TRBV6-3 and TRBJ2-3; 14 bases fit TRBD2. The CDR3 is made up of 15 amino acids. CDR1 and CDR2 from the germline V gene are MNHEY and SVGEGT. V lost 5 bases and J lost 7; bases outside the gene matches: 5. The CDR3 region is CASSRGLAGGYTQYF. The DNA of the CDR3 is TGTGCCAGCAGTAGAGGACTAGCGGGGGGATATACGCAGTATTTT.

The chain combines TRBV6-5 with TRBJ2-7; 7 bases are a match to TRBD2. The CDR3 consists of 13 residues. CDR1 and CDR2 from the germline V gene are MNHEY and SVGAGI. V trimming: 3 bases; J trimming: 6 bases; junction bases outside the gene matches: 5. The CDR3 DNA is TGTGCCAGCAGTTATGATGGCGGGGGCGAGCAGTACTTC. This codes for CASSYDGGGEQYF.

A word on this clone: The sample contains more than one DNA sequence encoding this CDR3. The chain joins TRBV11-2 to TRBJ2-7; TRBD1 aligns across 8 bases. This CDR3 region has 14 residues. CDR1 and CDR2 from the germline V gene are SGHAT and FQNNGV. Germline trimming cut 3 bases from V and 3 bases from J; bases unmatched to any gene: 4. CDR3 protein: CASSFGTGDYEQYF. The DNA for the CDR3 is TGTGCCAGCAGCTTCGGGACAGGAGACTACGAGCAGTACTTC.

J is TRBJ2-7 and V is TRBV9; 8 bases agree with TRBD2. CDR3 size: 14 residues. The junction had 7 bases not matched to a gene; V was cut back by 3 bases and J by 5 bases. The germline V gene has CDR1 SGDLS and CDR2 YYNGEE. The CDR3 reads CASSGAGGVHEQYF. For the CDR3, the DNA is TGTGCCAGCAGCGGGGCGGGGGGTGTCCACGAGCAGTACTTC.

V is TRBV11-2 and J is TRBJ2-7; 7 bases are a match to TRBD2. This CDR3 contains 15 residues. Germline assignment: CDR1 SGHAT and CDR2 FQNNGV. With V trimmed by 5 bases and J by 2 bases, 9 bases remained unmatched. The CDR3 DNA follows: TGTGCCAGCAGCCCCTCAGGGAGGGCTACCTACGAGCAGTACTTC. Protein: CASSPSGRATYEQYF.

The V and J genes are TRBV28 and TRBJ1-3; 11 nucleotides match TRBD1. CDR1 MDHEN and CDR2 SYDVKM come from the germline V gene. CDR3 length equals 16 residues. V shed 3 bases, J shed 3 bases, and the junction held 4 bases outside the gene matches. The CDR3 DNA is TGTGCCAGCAGTTTGGGACAGGGGGTAGGTGGAAACACCATATATTTT. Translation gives CASSLGQGVGGNTIYF.